A single sample is the source of the 16 T cell receptor beta chains below, sequenced in a study of OX40 agonist ivuxolimab in advanced cancers. Profiled with immunoSEQ multiplex PCR; TCRdb holds only in-frame clones, not every one. The sample lists approximately 120,000 clones, 85% to 95% occurring once. The specimen was CD4+ or CD8+ T cells sorted from blood, collected in a trial of the OX40 agonist ivuxolimab. These receptors originate from an adult with an advanced solid tumor such as melanoma, head and neck, liver or kidney cancer.

This chain uses TRBV9 with TRBJ2-3; no clear D gene. This CDR3 is 12 amino acids long. Germline loops: CDR1 SGDLS, CDR2 YYNGEE. Trimming cost V 5 bases and J 2 bases, with 6 bases left between them. CDR3 nucleotide sequence: TGTGCCAGCAGTACGGCCACAGATACGCAGTATTTT. The encoded protein is CASSTATDTQYF. The variable domain in full, completed from reference TRBV9 and TRBJ2-3, reads DSGVTQTPKHLITATGQRVTLRCSPRSGDLSVYWYQQSLDQGLQFLIQYYNGEERAKGNILERFSAQQFPDLHSELNLSSLELGDSALYFCASSTATDTQYFGPGTRLTVL.

The genes are TRBV9 and TRBJ1-2; 7 bases match TRBD1. CDR1 is SGDLS, CDR2 YYNGEE, per germline. J gave up 4 bases and V 4 bases, and 13 bases lay outside the gene matches. This CDR3 has 16 residues. The CDR3 loop reads CASSPWTGSKGYGYTF. The CDR3 region has the DNA TGTGCCAGCAGCCCATGGACAGGCTCGAAGGGCTATGGCTACACCTTC.

V usage is TRBV5-1 and J usage is TRBJ2-7; the D gene is possibly TRBD2 (6 bases). This CDR3 is built from 14 residues. Between the trimmed V and J ends, which lost 7 bases and 2 bases, there was a span of 16 bases. Germline V gene data show CDR1 as SGHRS and CDR2 as YFSETQ. CDR3 bases: TGCGCCAGCGCGGGACTTCCAATTACCTACGAGCAGTACTTC. It is translated as CASAGLPITYEQYF.

The V gene is TRBV7-9, the J gene TRBJ1-2, with D unclear. The CDR3 runs to 13 residues. From germline, CDR1 is SEHNR and CDR2 FQNEAQ (reference sequence). Trimming shortened V by 1 base and J by 4 bases, and 7 bases separated the two germline ends. The CDR3 region is CASSLGVFYGYTF. In DNA, the CDR3 is TGTGCCAGCAGCTTAGGGGTTTTCTATGGCTACACCTTC.

V gene TRBV5-1 combines with J gene TRBJ1-4; no clear D. The V end lost 0 bases, the J end lost 0 bases, and 9 bases lay between the germline ends. This CDR3 region has 16 residues. CDR1 is SGHRS and CDR2 is YFSETQ in the germline V gene. Here the CDR3 DNA reads TGCGCCAGCAGCTTGGTGTCCCCCGCAACTAATGAAAAACTGTTTTTT. Amino acid sequence: CASSLVSPATNEKLFF. The whole variable domain, filled in from reference TRBV5-1 and TRBJ1-4, reads KAGVTQTPRYLIKTRGQQVTLSCSPISGHRSVSWYQQTPGQGLQFLFEYFSETQRNKGNFPGRFSGRQFSNSRSEMNVSTLELGDSALYLCASSLVSPATNEKLFFGSGTQLSVL.

This clone was counted a single time. This chain joins TRBV5-1 and TRBJ2-2; D is undetermined. The V gene's germline CDR1 is SGHRS and CDR2 YFSETQ. This CDR3 region has 12 residues. Trimming took 2 bases from V and 8 from J, leaving 7 bases between them. DNA for the CDR3: TGCGCCAGCAGCTTACGTTATGGGGAGCTGTTTTTT. This codes for CASSLRYGELFF.

This rearrangement joins TRBV4-1 to TRBJ1-2; 12 nucleotides match TRBD1. Germline CDR1 MGHRA, CDR2 YSYEKL. The CDR3 runs to 16 residues. J lost 8 bases, V lost 2 bases, and 9 bases had no gene match. The CDR3 nucleotides are TGCGCCAGCAGCCAAAGTCGGGGACAGGGGGCGCACGGCTACACCTTC. Protein: CASSQSRGQGAHGYTF.

Only one count was recorded for this clone. The genes are TRBV18 and TRBJ2-5; no clear D. Trimming left V 3 bases short and J 0 bases short, with 14 bases between. The CDR3 contains 16 residues. CDR1 is KGHSH and CDR2 is LQKENI in the germline V gene. The CDR3 loop is CASSPINAGHQETQYF. In DNA, the CDR3 is TGTGCCAGCTCACCTATCAATGCCGGGCACCAAGAGACCCAGTACTTC.

V usage is TRBV19 and J usage is TRBJ2-1; 7 bases align to TRBD1. Germline V lookup: CDR1 LNHDA, CDR2 SQIVND (reference sequence). The J segment lost 4 bases and the V segment lost 7 bases, leaving 19 bases of the junction unmatched. The CDR3 is 18 residues long. For the CDR3, the DNA is TGTGCCAGTAAGCTAGGGGGCGGTCCTACCCACGCATACAATGAGCAGTTCTTC. Protein sequence: CASKLGGGPTHAYNEQFF.

This sequence joins TRBV18 and TRBJ1-4; D may be TRBD1 (6 bases). V lost 6 bases and J lost 5, with 16 bases in between. Germline CDR1 KGHSH, CDR2 LQKENI. The CDR3 totals 15 residues. CDR3 sequence: CASSPRDTSNEKLFF. Here the CDR3 DNA reads TGTGCCAGCTCCCCCAGGGACACGTCCAATGAAAAACTGTTTTTT.

The genes are TRBV30 and TRBJ2-3; 14 bases are a match to TRBD2. J lost 4 bases, V lost 2 bases, and 5 bases had no gene match. Germline-derived CDR1 and CDR2 are GTSNPN and SVGIG (reference sequence). The CDR3 is 16 amino acids. The CDR3 DNA follows: TGTGCCTGGAGTTCGGGACTAGCGGGAGAAGCAGATACGCAGTATTTT. Translated, it gives CAWSSGLAGEADTQYF.

V and J are TRBV12-5 and TRBJ1-1; D call uncertain. Germline V gene data show CDR1 as LGHNT and CDR2 as FRNRAP. With 5 bases removed from V and 0 bases from J, the gap between germline ends came to 10 bases. CDR3 length equals 14 residues. CDR3 amino acids: CASGPVPVNTEAFF. CDR3 DNA sequence: TGTGCTAGTGGTCCAGTCCCAGTGAACACTGAAGCTTTCTTT.

The chain combines TRBV6-1 with TRBJ2-1; 7 nucleotides agree with TRBD2. The germline V gene encodes CDR1 MNHNS and CDR2 SASEGT. The CDR3 has 16 amino acids. V dropped 0 bases and J dropped 8; count of bases not matched to a gene: 10. The CDR3 region has the DNA TGTGCCAGCAGTGAAGCGCCAAGGACTAGGGGCCATGAGCAGTTCTTC. It translates to CASSEAPRTRGHEQFF.

A single count supports this clone. The CDR3 DNA follows: TGTGCCAGTAGTAAGGGACAGCTTAATGAAAAACTGTTTTTT. Translation: CASSKGQLNEKLFF. V usage is TRBV19 and J usage is TRBJ1-4, with TRBD1 matching over 7 bases. The CDR3 consists of 14 residues. Germline V lookup: CDR1 LNHDA, CDR2 SQIVND (reference sequence). Trimming took 4 bases from V and 4 from J; bases not matched to a gene: 3.

This clone has only one observation. The V and J genes are TRBV10-3 and TRBJ2-1; TRBD2 aligns across 13 bases. The CDR3 length is 17 residues. With 2 bases clipped from V and 0 bases from J, the junction kept 1 base outside the gene matches. In germline, CDR1 is ENHRY, CDR2 SYGVKD. This chain's CDR3 is CAISEGTSGASYNEQFF. CDR3 coding DNA: TGTGCCATCAGTGAGGGGACTAGCGGGGCCTCCTACAATGAGCAGTTCTTC.

The rearrangement joins TRBV12-5 to TRBJ2-1; 7 bases are a match to TRBD1. Germline CDR1 reads LGHNT; CDR2 reads FRNRAP. CDR3 size: 16 residues. The junction had 2 bases not matched to a gene; V was cut back by 0 bases and J by 0 bases. The CDR3, as DNA: TGTGCTAGTGGTTTGGTACAGGGGAGCTCCTACAATGAGCAGTTCTTC. Its protein is CASGLVQGSSYNEQFF.